The clone carrying this T cell receptor (beta chain) came up a few times. Its antigen is unknown. The CDR3 runs to 16 residues. Looked up from germline, CDR1 is DFQATT and CDR2 is SNEGSKA (reference sequence). Trimming cost V 5 bases and J 6 bases; bases outside gene matches: 11. TCRdb redid the calling of the RT-PCR reads with MiXCR, one entry per CDR3 protein. This sample has hundreds of thousands of distinct CDR3 sequences; about 7.6% occur once, and the top ten carry 10% to 15%. These data belong to a study of response to subunit inactivated influenza vaccine. Points from the study as a whole: Authors suggested that a seasonal influenza vaccination recruits few new T cells each time.

The starting material was PBMCs from blood, obtained around 25 months after vaccination. This TCR was recovered from a man aged 50 to 69 who received an inactivated influenza vaccine. The rearrangement uses TRBV20-1 and TRBJ2-3, with TRBD2 matching 13 bases. This chain's CDR3 is CSAGKTSGRAVDTQYF. The CDR3 DNA reads TGCAGTGCTGGAAAAACTAGCGGGAGGGCCGTGGATACGCAGTATTTT.